This T cell receptor (beta chain) was retrieved from a study of T cell repertoires in cytomegalovirus infection. Overall study context: As its CMV epitopes, the study selected recently identified HLA-C-restricted and well-studied HLA-B-restricted targets. Public TCR beta signature analysis indicated the presence of both CMV infection and matching HLA type. Regarding the study as a whole: In two of eight donors, the top clonotype was HLA-C-restricted CMV-specific. Summed public TCR beta family frequency identified CMV carriers bearing the relevant HLA.

Trimming took 1 base from V and 7 from J, leaving 16 bases between them. The CDR3 is 16 amino acids. CDR1 and CDR2 from the germline V gene are SGHTA and FQGNSA. TCRdb ran MiXCR on the reads and lists one entry per CDR3 protein. Counted here are roughly 500,000 distinct CDR3 sequences, roughly 42% occurring once; the ten biggest clones make up around 45%. Comments on this clonotype: Its cognate antigen is unknown.

This chain connects TRBV7-2 to TRBJ2-2; the D gene could be TRBD1 or TRBD2 (5 bases each). This clonotype was sampled from a human donor in good health (CMV status not recorded). Some clones in this sample may be carry-over from other donors' samples. The sample in question was cultured PBMCs, obtained from culture after CMV antigen stimulation. This chain's CDR3 is CASSLVSGLAGGELFF. The CDR3 DNA is TGTGCCAGCAGCTTAGTCTCAGGGCTAGCTGGCGGGGAGCTGTTTTTT. The complete variable domain, with remaining parts taken from reference TRBV7-2 and TRBJ2-2, reads GAGVSQSPSNKVTEKGKDVELRCDPISGHTALYWYRQSLGQGLEFLIYFQGNSAPDKSGLPSDRFSAERTGGSVSTLTIQRTQQEDSAVYLCASSLVSGLAGGELFFGEGSRLTVL.